The sequence of this TCR beta chain was determined in a study of tumor and adjacent non-tumor tissue in lung cancer. The study, taken as a whole, reports: Normal lung showed higher cumulative top 100 clone frequency than tumor.

RNA was extracted from bulk tissue without any cell sorting. Regarding this clonotype: Its antigen is not known. A junction end diverges from the germline sequence, so it may reflect a read error.

Three rounds of nested PCR, following a modified ARM-PCR protocol, produced the TCRbeta library. TCRdb reprocessed the multiplex PCR reads via MiXCR and lists one record per CDR3 protein. The table includes 65,000 to 95,000 distinct CDR3 sequences, around 70% detected once. The origin of this receptor is a woman in her 70s with non-small cell lung cancer. Sequenced input: lung tumor tissue.

The CDR3 DNA reads TGCGCCGGCAGCCACTCGATAGGGAAGAACACCGGGGAGCTGTTTTTT. This encodes CAGSHSIGKNTGELFF. The V gene is TRBV5-1, the J gene TRBJ2-2; D remains ambiguous. The length of the CDR3 is 16 residues. Germline CDR1 reads SGHRS; CDR2 reads YFSETQ.